The source of this T cell receptor (beta chain) is a study of T cell repertoires in cytomegalovirus infection. Study-level background: Used in the study were CMV epitopes, some recently identified and HLA-C-restricted, others well-studied and HLA-B-restricted. From public TCR beta signatures came an indication of both CMV infection and matching HLA type. Points from the study as a whole: Dominant in the ex vivo response were TCR beta clonotypes restricted by HLA-C and specific for CMV.

Regarding this clonotype: No antigen is known for it.

TCRdb itself ran the reads through MiXCR, one entry per CDR3 protein. Among around 770,000 distinct CDR3 sequences listed, 25% to 35% were seen once. This CDR3 region has 18 residues. V was trimmed by 5 bases and J by 3 bases, leaving 23 bases between them. Germline-derived CDR1 and CDR2 are SEHNR and FQNEAQ (reference sequence). Sequencing was performed on cultured CD8+ T cells from PBMCs, taken from culture after CMV antigen stimulation. The chain uses TRBV7-9 and TRBJ1-3; unclear D gene. The clonotype comes from a human donor in good health (CMV status not recorded). Some clones in this sample may be carry-over from other donors' samples. The CDR3 region has the DNA TGTGCCAGCAGCCTCATATACCTCAGATCGGCGGATGGAAACACCATATATTTT. It is translated as CASSLIYLRSADGNTIYF.